Included here is one T cell receptor (beta chain) sequence, with context. Its antigen is not yet known. No much larger clonotype is one base removed from it; base qualities were not supplied. This sample is part of a study of CD8 T cells in Susac syndrome (dated by TCRdb to between 2018 and 2021). For the wider study: Of the Susac syndrome patients who were sequenced, eight were in clinical remission while more than five had clinically active disease. At blood withdrawal, Susac syndrome patients were therapy-naive, treated with corticosteroids (with IVIg additionally given to some), or treated with IVIg alone. Whether CD8+ T cell activation and differentiation in Susac syndrome was antigen driven was tested using repertoire sequencing. The study compared CD8+ T cell repertoire clonality among approximately twelve healthy donors, roughly 14 Susac syndrome patients and roughly 16 multiple sclerosis patients. The study at large found these results: CD8+ repertoires in Susac syndrome showed clonal expansion, which was highest in CD8+ TEMRA cells and was greater in clinically active patients than in remitting patients. The number of individuals in the TCR sequencing and HLA analysis was acknowledged as relatively small. In the total CD8+ and CD8+ TEMRA repertoires, approximately 17 and five Susac-specific public clones, respectively, were identified.

The CDR3 sequence holds 13 residues, the cysteine and phenylalanine included. The only DNA kept is the CDR3, 39 bases in frame from the first base. Germline trimming amounts to 5 bases on V and 3 bases on J, with 2 as the count of junction bases outside the gene matches. RNA was extracted using the RNeasy kit, and about 0.5 to 1 ug of the RNA was reverse transcribed with random hexamers. The immunoSEQ multiplex PCR assay, which covers 54 Vbeta and 13 Jbeta segments, was used to amplify TCR beta CDR3 regions. PCR amplification bias was corrected using a synthetic template baseline for primer optimization and computational correction. Per the original workflow: Only productive sequences were kept, with reads annotated to V, D and J genes according to IMGT and analyzed in immunoSEQ Analyzer. To calculate clonality, Shannon entropy was normalized by log2 of the number of productive unique sequences and then subtracted from one. For each patient and control, public and private clones were evaluated among the 100 most prevalent clones. Clones were defined as Susac-specific if absent from the healthy and MS cohorts, from around 1,100 published viral clones and from other ImmuneACCESS disease sequences. TCRdb reprocessed the public reads (quality trimming at Q25 with fastp, clone calling with MiXCR) and kept in-frame beta chains. Every distinct CDR3 protein forms one entry, paired with its most common genes and DNA. It is TCRdb's table, rather than the study itself, that gives the V and J calls and clone size. The sample table holds around 81,000 distinct CDR3 sequences, of which 85% to 95% were seen once. The ten most abundant clones make up less than 0.95% of the sample.

High-throughput TCR beta sequencing profiled peripheral blood CD8+ and CD4+ T cells from healthy donors, Susac syndrome patients and multiple sclerosis patients. Susac syndrome patients met recently defined diagnostic criteria for definite or probable disease. CD8+ TEMRA cells were enriched by FACS, while bulk CD8+ and CD4+ T cells were purified by magnetic negative isolation. Blood was collected in EDTA tubes and processed within 24 hours, with PBMCs isolated through density gradient centrifugation. PBMCs destined for TCR sequencing were cryopreserved in liquid nitrogen and later thawed in a 37 °C water bath. The sorted or isolated CD4+, CD8+ and CD8+ TEMRA cells had a purity of 90% or higher.

The chain joins TRBV12-3 or TRBV12-4 to TRBJ2-5; the central 8 bases match TRBD1. The sequence was obtained from a human donor with Susac syndrome. The sequencing sample was made of CD8+ T cells from PBMCs. The CDR3 is CASSHRGEETQYF. The nucleotide sequence is given as TGTGCCAGCAGTCACAGGGGGGAAGAGACCCAGTACTTC.